This TCR beta chain was sequenced in a study of shared clonotypes between healthy human individuals. On the study more broadly: CD8 memory received one plate per donor, CD8 naive two, CD4 memory three and CD4 naive three. Regarding the study as a whole: Sampling included only blood; tissue repertoires likely differ.

In the case of this clone: What it binds is not known.

Naive CD8 cells, CD45RO-negative and positively selected for CCR7, excluded terminally differentiated effector memory CD45RA+ cells. Method: immunoSEQ multiplex PCR; TCRdb's copy keeps in-frame clones and lacks some. This table has about 2.2 million clones, 85% to 95% appearing once. Deletions cut 4 bases from V and 4 bases from J, with 14 bases between. The germline CDR1 and CDR2 sequences are SEHNR and FQNEAQ (reference sequence). The length of the CDR3 is 15 residues. V usage is TRBV7-9 and J usage is TRBJ2-1; D possibly uses TRBD1 or TRBD2 (5 bases each). This receptor was obtained from a man aged 18 to 30 in good health. Some clones in this sample may be carry-over from other donors' samples. The sequenced material came from naive CD8+ T cells from PBMCs. CDR3 bases: TGTGCCAGCAGCTCCAACGGGGCAATGTACAATGAGCAGTTCTTC. Protein sequence: CASSSNGAMYNEQFF.